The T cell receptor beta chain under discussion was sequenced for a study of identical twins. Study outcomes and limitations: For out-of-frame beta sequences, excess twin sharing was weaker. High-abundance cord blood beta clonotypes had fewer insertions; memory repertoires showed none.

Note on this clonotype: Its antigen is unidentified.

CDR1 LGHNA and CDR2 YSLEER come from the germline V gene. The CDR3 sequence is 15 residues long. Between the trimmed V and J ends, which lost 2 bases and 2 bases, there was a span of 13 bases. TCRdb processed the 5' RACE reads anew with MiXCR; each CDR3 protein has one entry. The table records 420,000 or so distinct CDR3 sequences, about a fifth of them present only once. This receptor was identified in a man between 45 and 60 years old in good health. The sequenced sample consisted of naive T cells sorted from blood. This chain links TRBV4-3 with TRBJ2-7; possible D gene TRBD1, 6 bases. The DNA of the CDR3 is TGCGCCAGCAGCCAATTTCTCGGACAGCCCTACGAGCAGTACTTC. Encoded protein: CASSQFLGQPYEQYF.